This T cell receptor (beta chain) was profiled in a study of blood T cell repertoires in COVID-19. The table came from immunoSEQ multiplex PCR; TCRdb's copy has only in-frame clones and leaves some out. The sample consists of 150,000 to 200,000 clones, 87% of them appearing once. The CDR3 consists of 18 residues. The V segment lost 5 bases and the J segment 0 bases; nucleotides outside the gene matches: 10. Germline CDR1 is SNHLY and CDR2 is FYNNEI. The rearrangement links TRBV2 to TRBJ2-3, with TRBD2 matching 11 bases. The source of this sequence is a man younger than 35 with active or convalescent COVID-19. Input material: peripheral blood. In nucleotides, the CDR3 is TGTGCCAGCAGTAGGGGACTAGCGGCTAAAATTAGCACAGATACGCAGTATTTT. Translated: CASSRGLAAKISTDTQYF.